The T cell receptor (beta chain) described here comes from a study of blood T cell repertoires in COVID-19. Sequencing was performed with immunoSEQ multiplex PCR; in TCRdb, only in-frame clones are kept and a portion is missing. Here the sample spans over 300,000 clones, around 85% being singletons. There are 11 residues in the CDR3. Germline V gene sequence: CDR1 SNHLY, CDR2 FYNNEI. V dropped 4 bases and J dropped 7 bases, with 7 bases sitting between them. The chain employs TRBV2 and TRBJ1-1; D is uncertain. Sample: peripheral blood. The source of this sequence is a human donor in a cohort sampled during active COVID-19. CDR3 region: CASSVLSEAFF. The CDR3 nucleotides read TGTGCCAGCAGTGTTCTCAGTGAAGCTTTCTTT. Variable domain in full (rest from reference TRBV2 and TRBJ1-1): EPEVTQTPSHQVTQMGQEVILRCVPISNHLYFYWYRQILGQKVEFLVSFYNNEISEKSEIFDDQFSVERPDGSNFTLKIRSTKLEDSAMYFCASSVLSEAFFGQGTRLTVV.